This T cell receptor (beta chain) originates from a study of Ad26.COV2.S vaccination and SARS-CoV-2 variants. This CDR3 has 12 residues. Germline CDR1 is SGHRS and CDR2 is YFSETQ. V lost 2 bases, J lost 5 bases, and 8 bases lay in between. Treatment specified: 15 to 20 received Ad26.COV2.S at low or high dose, single or two shots; about five received placebo; per-sample allocation not given. Day 63 following the first vaccine or placebo injection was when the samples were taken. Method: immunoSEQ multiplex PCR; TCRdb's copy keeps in-frame clones and lacks some. This sample yields roughly 350,000 clones, of which 87% are seen a single time; roughly 3.2% belongs to the top ten.

The sequenced sample was peripheral blood, obtained in a trial of Ad26.COV2.S vaccine versus placebo. The genes are TRBV5-1 and TRBJ2-7; tentatively, D is TRBD1 or TRBD2 (5 bases each). This TCR was recovered from a person aged 18 to 65 who received the Ad26.COV2.S COVID-19 vaccine or a placebo. The CDR3 sequence: CASSFGTNEQYF. DNA for the CDR3: TGCGCCAGCAGCTTCGGGACCAACGAGCAGTACTTC.